These 11 T cell receptor beta chains were all obtained from the same sample, sequenced in a study of radiation and T cells in renal cell carcinoma. Assay: immunoSEQ multiplex PCR; the TCRdb copy retains only in-frame clones and omits some. The table records fewer than 80,000 clones, approximately 87% of them present only once. Documented time point: blood 4 weeks post-SBRT, at nephrectomy. Indicated treatment: 15 Gy SBRT to primary tumor, nephrectomy 4 weeks later. The sequencing used blood, collected from a patient whose treatment included radiotherapy and nephrectomy. The receptors come from a woman aged 55-70 years with renal cell carcinoma.

This clone was detected only a few times. The chain has TRBV6-6 and TRBJ1-5, with D possibly being TRBD1 (6 bases). Trimming took off 0 bases at V and 3 bases at J, with 12 bases between the two ends. There are 16 residues in the CDR3. The germline V gene has CDR1 MNHNY and CDR2 SVGAGI (reference sequence). CDR3 DNA sequence: TGTGCCAGCAGTTACTCGACGACAGGATTCAATCAGCCCCAGCATTTT. Its translation is CASSYSTTGFNQPQHF.

The table lists this clone with a few counts. CDR3 sequence reads: CAISAGDTIYF. CDR3 nucleotide sequence: TGTGCCATCAGTGCTGGCGACACCATATATTTT. This rearrangement joins TRBV10-3 to TRBJ1-3; D not certain. The CDR3 is made up of 11 amino acids. CDR1 and CDR2 from the germline V gene are ENHRY and SYGVKD. The V end lost 4 bases, the J end lost 8 bases, and 6 bases lay between the germline ends.

The chain combines TRBV28 with TRBJ2-7; possible D gene TRBD2, 5 bases. The CDR3 runs to 14 residues. CDR1 and CDR2 from the germline V gene are MDHEN and SYDVKM. The germline V and J ends were trimmed by 2 bases and 5 bases, with 13 bases remaining between them. DNA for the CDR3: TGTGCCAGCAGTTTACCCATTGTGAGGGACGAGCAGTACTTC. The encoded protein is CASSLPIVRDEQYF.

This sequence joins TRBV30 and TRBJ2-7, with D possibly matching TRBD2 (6 bases). This CDR3 is built from 16 residues. Germline V CDR1 and CDR2: GTSNPN, SVGIG (reference sequence). Deletions cut 2 bases from V and 6 bases from J, with 23 bases between. CDR3 residues: CAWSFSGLSRFGEQYF. CDR3 nucleotide sequence: TGTGCCTGGAGTTTCTCCGGACTATCCCGGTTCGGCGAGCAGTACTTC.

The rearrangement uses TRBV9 and TRBJ2-6; the match to TRBD1 covers 10 bases. The length of the CDR3 is 17 residues. V lost 6 bases and J lost 0; bases outside the gene matches: 6. Germline CDR1 SGDLS, CDR2 YYNGEE. CDR3 DNA sequence: TGTGCCAGCACCGCGGGACAGGGGAGCTCTGGGGCCAACGTCCTGACTTTC. Residues: CASTAGQGSSGANVLTF.

The chain uses TRBV29-1 and TRBJ1-2, with 7 bases that match TRBD1. V was clipped by 6 bases and J by 7 bases; unmatched bases: 11. This CDR3 contains 13 residues. Germline V CDR1 and CDR2: SQVTM, ANQGSEA. CDR3 sequence: CSVAVDRAGGYTF. The CDR3 DNA follows: TGCAGCGTCGCAGTCGACAGGGCGGGTGGCTACACCTTC. Full variable domain (remainder filled in from reference TRBV29-1 and TRBJ1-2): SAVISQKPSRDICQRGTSLTIQCQVDSQVTMMFWYRQQPGQSLTLIATANQGSEATYESGFVIDKFPISRPNLTFSTLTVSNMSPEDSSIYLCSVAVDRAGGYTFGSGTRLTVV.

This clone has only one observation. The V gene is TRBV2, the J gene TRBJ1-4; no firm D call. CDR3 size: 17 residues. Trimming shortened V by 2 bases and J by 0 bases, and 13 bases separated the two germline ends. Germline assignment: CDR1 SNHLY and CDR2 FYNNEI. This chain's CDR3 is CASSESGQRPTNEKLFF. The CDR3 DNA reads as TGTGCCAGCAGTGAAAGTGGCCAGAGACCAACTAATGAAAAACTGTTTTTT.

This chain joins TRBV6-1 and TRBJ1-2; D gene unclear. The CDR3 spans 13 residues. Germline lookup yields CDR1 MNHNS and CDR2 SASEGT. The V and J ends lost 2 bases and 3 bases respectively, with 7 bases between them. CDR3 sequence (DNA): TGTGCCAGCAGTGAACCTCAAGACTATGGCTACACCTTC. Its translation: CASSEPQDYGYTF.

The chain has TRBV6-5 and TRBJ2-2, with TRBD2 as a possible D gene (6 bases). V was shortened by 5 bases and J by 6 bases, with 10 bases between the two germline ends. This CDR3 region has 13 residues. Germline V lookup: CDR1 MNHEY, CDR2 SVGAGI. The CDR3 DNA follows: TGTGCCAGCAGTAAGGGGAGGTCCGGGGAGCTGTTTTTT. Translating gives CASSKGRSGELFF.

The V and J genes are TRBV6-5 and TRBJ2-7; the D gene is possibly TRBD1 (6 bases). V was trimmed by 6 bases and J by 5 bases, leaving 20 bases between them. CDR1 is MNHEY, CDR2 SVGAGI, per germline. The CDR3 totals 15 residues. CDR3 DNA: TGTGCCAGCAGAGAGTACGCAGGGGATGGTAACGAGCAGTACTTC. Encoded protein: CASREYAGDGNEQYF.

CDR3 coding DNA: TGTGCCAGTAGTATCCTGGACAGGGATAATCAGCCCCAGCATTTT. Translated: CASSILDRDNQPQHF. The chain employs TRBV19 and TRBJ1-5, with 8 bases matching TRBD1. With V trimmed by 3 bases and J by 4 bases, 5 bases remained unmatched. The CDR3 is made up of 15 amino acids. Germline CDR1 reads LNHDA; CDR2 reads SQIVND (reference sequence).